This is a list of T cell receptor beta chains from one sample in a study of beta chain features in type 1 diabetes. The table came from immunoSEQ multiplex PCR; TCRdb's copy has only in-frame clones and leaves some out. The table has about 230,000 clones, over 8.5% seen once. Sequencing used naive CD4+ T cells from blood. The receptors derive from a woman between 18 and 29 years old in good health. Each CDR3 is given with its conserved first and last residue. The order of the fields is V gene, clone size, D gene, J gene, CDR3 DNA, CDR3 protein. D genes are given only for firm matches. Expanded clones are given a class, and other clones once, few, many or no size at all.

V gene: TRBV18
clone size: few
D gene: -
J gene: TRBJ2-5
CDR3 DNA: TGTGCCAGCTCACCACAGTCCCGCGTGGAGACCCAGTACTTC
CDR3 protein: CASSPQSRVETQYF

V gene: TRBV6-1
clone size: few
D gene: -
J gene: TRBJ1-6
CDR3 DNA: TGTGCCAGCAGTGAATTAGAACAGGTCACCCTCCACTTT
CDR3 protein: CASSELEQVTLHF

V gene: TRBV30
clone size: -
D gene: TRBD1
J gene: TRBJ1-1
CDR3 DNA: TGTGCCTCTTCAACCGGGACAGGGAAAGGGGCTTTCTTT
CDR3 protein: CASSTGTGKGAFF

V gene: TRBV6-5
clone size: few
D gene: -
J gene: TRBJ2-5
CDR3 DNA: TGTGCCAGCAAAGGACAGCAAGAGACCCAGTACTTC
CDR3 protein: CASKGQQETQYF

V gene: TRBV18
clone size: few
D gene: -
J gene: TRBJ1-4
CDR3 DNA: TGTGCCAGCTCACCTTCACAGGGTGGTGAAAAACTGTTTTTT
CDR3 protein: CASSPSQGGEKLFF

V gene: TRBV5-1
clone size: -
D gene: TRBD2
J gene: TRBJ2-1
CDR3 DNA: TGCGCCAGCAGCGTCCTAGCGGCCTACAATGAGCAGTTCTTC
CDR3 protein: CASSVLAAYNEQFF

V gene: TRBV29-1
clone size: -
D gene: -
J gene: TRBJ1-5
CDR3 DNA: TGCAGCGCGCGATACGGAGCTCAGCCCCAGCATTTT
CDR3 protein: CSARYGAQPQHF

V gene: TRBV29-1
clone size: many
D gene: TRBD2
J gene: TRBJ2-1
CDR3 DNA: TGCAGCGTTGACCTGGGACTAGCGGACTACAATGAGCAGTTCTTC
CDR3 protein: CSVDLGLADYNEQFF

V gene: TRBV5-1
clone size: few
D gene: -
J gene: TRBJ1-1
CDR3 DNA: TGCGCCAGCAGCCCCAGGACAGACTGGTTCACTGAAGCTTTCTTT
CDR3 protein: CASSPRTDWFTEAFF

V gene: TRBV5-6
clone size: many
D gene: -
J gene: TRBJ2-4
CDR3 DNA: TGTGCCAGCAGCTCGACTAGAAACATTCAGTACTTC
CDR3 protein: CASSSTRNIQYF

V gene: TRBV6-5
clone size: few
D gene: TRBD2
J gene: TRBJ2-1
CDR3 DNA: TGTGCCAGCAGGACCTCTAGCGGGAGGGCGAATGAGCAGTTCTTC
CDR3 protein: CASRTSSGRANEQFF

V gene: TRBV5-1
clone size: -
D gene: TRBD2
J gene: TRBJ2-7
CDR3 DNA: TGCGCCAGCAGCTTGAGTGGCGGGAGCTCCTACGAGCAGTACTTC
CDR3 protein: CASSLSGGSSYEQYF

V gene: TRBV18
clone size: -
D gene: -
J gene: TRBJ2-2
CDR3 DNA: TGTGCCAGCTCAACCTACAGGGTCCGGGCCGGGGAGCTGTTTTTT
CDR3 protein: CASSTYRVRAGELFF

V gene: TRBV18
clone size: few
D gene: -
J gene: TRBJ1-5
CDR3 DNA: TGTGCCAGCTCACCAGCCTCAGGGGACAATCAGCCCCAGCATTTT
CDR3 protein: CASSPASGDNQPQHF

V gene: TRBV2
clone size: -
D gene: TRBD2
J gene: TRBJ2-7
CDR3 DNA: TGTGCCAGCACACGACTAGCGGGAGATGGTGAGCAGTACTTC
CDR3 protein: CASTRLAGDGEQYF

V gene: TRBV18
clone size: -
D gene: TRBD2
J gene: TRBJ2-7
CDR3 DNA: TGTGCCAGCTCACCACTTAATAGCGGGGGGGCCTACGAGCAGTACTTC
CDR3 protein: CASSPLNSGGAYEQYF

V gene: TRBV5-1
clone size: -
D gene: TRBD1
J gene: TRBJ1-1
CDR3 DNA: TGCGCCAGCAGCTTGGGTCGGGGACAGGGCAACACTGAAGCTTTCTTT
CDR3 protein: CASSLGRGQGNTEAFF

V gene: TRBV7-9
clone size: few
D gene: TRBD1
J gene: TRBJ2-6
CDR3 DNA: TGTGCCAGCAGCCGACAGGGTTCTGGGGCCAACGTCCTGACTTTC
CDR3 protein: CASSRQGSGANVLTF

V gene: TRBV19
clone size: -
D gene: TRBD1
J gene: TRBJ1-5
CDR3 DNA: TGTGCCAGTAGTACCGTTGGACAGGCTAATCAGCCCCAGCATTTT
CDR3 protein: CASSTVGQANQPQHF

V gene: TRBV28
clone size: -
D gene: TRBD1
J gene: TRBJ1-1
CDR3 DNA: TGTGCCAGCAGAAGACAGGGGGGGACTGAAGCTTTCTTT
CDR3 protein: CASRRQGGTEAFF

V gene: TRBV7-9
clone size: -
D gene: -
J gene: TRBJ2-1
CDR3 DNA: TGTGCCAGCAGCTTAGGAGGGAGGAACTCCTACAATGAGCAGTTCTTC
CDR3 protein: CASSLGGRNSYNEQFF

V gene: TRBV6-1
clone size: -
D gene: -
J gene: TRBJ2-1
CDR3 DNA: TGTGCCAGTCCTACTAGCCACAATGAGCAGTTCTTC
CDR3 protein: CASPTSHNEQFF

V gene: TRBV7-9
clone size: few
D gene: TRBD1
J gene: TRBJ1-5
CDR3 DNA: TGTGCCAGCAGCTTAACAGGGGATCAGCCCCAGCATTTT
CDR3 protein: CASSLTGDQPQHF

V gene: TRBV7-9
clone size: few
D gene: TRBD2
J gene: TRBJ2-1
CDR3 DNA: TGTGCCAGCAGCACCACTAGCGAAGGTGAGCAGTTCTTC
CDR3 protein: CASSTTSEGEQFF

V gene: TRBV2
clone size: few
D gene: TRBD2
J gene: TRBJ2-3
CDR3 DNA: TGTGCCAGCAGACAACGACTAGCGGGAGGGCCCACAGATACGCAGTATTTT
CDR3 protein: CASRQRLAGGPTDTQYF

V gene: TRBV5-1
clone size: -
D gene: TRBD1
J gene: TRBJ2-3
CDR3 DNA: TGCGCCAGCAGCCCACAGGGGACAGATACGCAGTATTTT
CDR3 protein: CASSPQGTDTQYF